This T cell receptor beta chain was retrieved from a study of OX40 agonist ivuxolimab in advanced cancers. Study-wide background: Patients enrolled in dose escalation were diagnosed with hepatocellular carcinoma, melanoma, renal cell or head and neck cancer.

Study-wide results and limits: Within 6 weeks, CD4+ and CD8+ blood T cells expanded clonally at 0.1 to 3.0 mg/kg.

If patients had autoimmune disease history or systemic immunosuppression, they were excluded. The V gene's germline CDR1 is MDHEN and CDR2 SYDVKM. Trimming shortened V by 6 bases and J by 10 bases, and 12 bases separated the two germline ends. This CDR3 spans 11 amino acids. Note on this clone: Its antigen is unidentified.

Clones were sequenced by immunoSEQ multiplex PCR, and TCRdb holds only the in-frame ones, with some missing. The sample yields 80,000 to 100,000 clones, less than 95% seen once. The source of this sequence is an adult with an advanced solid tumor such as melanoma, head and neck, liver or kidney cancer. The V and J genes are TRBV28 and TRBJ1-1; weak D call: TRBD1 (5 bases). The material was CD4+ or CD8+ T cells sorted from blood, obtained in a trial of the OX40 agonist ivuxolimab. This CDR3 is CASSKTVLAFF. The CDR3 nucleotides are TGTGCCAGCAGCAAGACAGTTTTAGCTTTCTTT.